What follows describes a single TCR beta chain. Its antigen is still unknown. Pools of viral peptides were used by the ViraFEST assay to expand antigen-specific CD4+ T cells ahead of sequencing. Following culture for approximately 11 days, CD4+ T cells were isolated. Each participant was given two doses of one vaccine (BNT162b2 or mRNA-1273). This CDR3 region has 15 residues. The V segment lost 3 bases and the J segment 3 bases; nucleotides outside the gene matches: 4. CDR1 MNHNS and CDR2 SASEGT come from the germline V gene. This sample stems from a study of vaccination effects on CD4 cells after COVID-19. Produced via immunoSEQ multiplex PCR; TCRdb's table is partial and in-frame only. The sample lists 25,000 to 35,000 clones; more than 60% were seen once.

This receptor was obtained from a human donor who received a COVID-19 vaccine. The rearrangement links TRBV6-1 to TRBJ1-3; 8 nucleotides match TRBD1. Source: CD4+ T cells from PBMCs cultured with HCoV-NL63 spike peptides, taken after COVID-19 vaccination. As DNA, the CDR3 is TGTGCCAGCAGTGAGCAGGGGGCGAGTGGAAACACCATATATTTT. Its protein is CASSEQGASGNTIYF.